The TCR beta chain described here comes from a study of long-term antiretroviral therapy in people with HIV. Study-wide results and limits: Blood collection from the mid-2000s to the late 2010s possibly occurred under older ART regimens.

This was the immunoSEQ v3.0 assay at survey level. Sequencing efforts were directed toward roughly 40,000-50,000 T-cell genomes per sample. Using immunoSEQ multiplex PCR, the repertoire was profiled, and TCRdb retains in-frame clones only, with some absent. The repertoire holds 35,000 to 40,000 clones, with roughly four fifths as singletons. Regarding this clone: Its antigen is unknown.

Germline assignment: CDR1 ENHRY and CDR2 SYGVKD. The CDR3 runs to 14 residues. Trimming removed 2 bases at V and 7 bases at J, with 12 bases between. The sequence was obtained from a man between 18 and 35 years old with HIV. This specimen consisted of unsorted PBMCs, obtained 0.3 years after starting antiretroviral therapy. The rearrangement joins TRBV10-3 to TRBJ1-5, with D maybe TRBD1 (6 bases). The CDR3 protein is CAISEKIDRQPQHF. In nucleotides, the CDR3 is TGTGCCATCAGTGAGAAAATAGACAGGCAGCCCCAGCATTTT.